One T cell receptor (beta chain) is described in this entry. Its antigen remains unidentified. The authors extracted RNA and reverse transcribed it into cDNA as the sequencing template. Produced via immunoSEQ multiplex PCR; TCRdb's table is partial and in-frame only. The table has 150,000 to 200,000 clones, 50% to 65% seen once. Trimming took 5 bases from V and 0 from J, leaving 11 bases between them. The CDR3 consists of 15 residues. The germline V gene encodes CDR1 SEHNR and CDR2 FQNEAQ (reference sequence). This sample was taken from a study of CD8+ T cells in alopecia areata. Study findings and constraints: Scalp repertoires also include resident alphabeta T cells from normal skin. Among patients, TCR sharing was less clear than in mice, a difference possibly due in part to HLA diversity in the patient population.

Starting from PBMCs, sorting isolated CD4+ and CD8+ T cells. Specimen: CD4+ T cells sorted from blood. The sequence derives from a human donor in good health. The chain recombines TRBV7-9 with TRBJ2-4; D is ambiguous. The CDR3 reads CASSADMTAKNIQYF. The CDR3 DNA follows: TGTGCCAGCAGCGCTGACATGACAGCCAAAAACATTCAGTACTTC.